The clone carrying this TCR beta chain was recorded a few times. Clones were sequenced by immunoSEQ multiplex PCR, and TCRdb holds only the in-frame ones, with some missing. This sample has tens of thousands of clones, with under 95% found just once. The entry originates in a study of T cell changes during pregnancy in multiple sclerosis. The V gene lost 6 bases and the J gene lost 7 bases, with 16 bases spanning the gap. CDR3 size: 14 residues. CDR1 is ENHRY, CDR2 SYGVKD, per germline. The TCR was taken from a female donor with multiple sclerosis, enrolled in a pregnancy study. This sample comprised CD4+ T cells from peripheral blood mononuclear cells, obtained in the third trimester of pregnancy. The V and J genes are TRBV10-3 and TRBJ2-1, with D possibly TRBD2 on 5 matching bases. The CDR3 protein is CAIRGEGEGNEQFF. CDR3 in DNA: TGTGCCATCAGAGGTGAGGGAGAGGGTAATGAGCAGTTCTTC.